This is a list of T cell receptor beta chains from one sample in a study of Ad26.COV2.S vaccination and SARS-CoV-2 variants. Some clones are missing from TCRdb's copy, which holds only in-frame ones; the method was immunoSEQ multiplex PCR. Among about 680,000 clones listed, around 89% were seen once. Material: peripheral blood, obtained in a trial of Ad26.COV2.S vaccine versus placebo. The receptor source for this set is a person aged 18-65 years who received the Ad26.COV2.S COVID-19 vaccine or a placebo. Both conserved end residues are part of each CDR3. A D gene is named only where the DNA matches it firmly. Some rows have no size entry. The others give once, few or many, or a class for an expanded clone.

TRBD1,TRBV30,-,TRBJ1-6,CACPQDRGLNSPLHF,TGTGCCTGCCCCCAGGACAGGGGGCTAAATTCACCCCTCCACTTT
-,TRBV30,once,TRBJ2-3,CAWDPGRTDTQYF,TGTGCCTGGGATCCGGGGCGCACAGATACGCAGTATTTT
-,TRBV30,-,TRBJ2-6,CALQYQAGANVLTF,TGTGCCTTACAATACCAAGCTGGGGCCAACGTCCTGACTTTC
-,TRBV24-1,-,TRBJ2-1,CATSDPRATNEQFF,TGTGCCACCAGTGACCCCAGGGCTACCAATGAGCAGTTCTTC
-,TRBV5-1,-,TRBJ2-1,CASGGTTYNEQFF,TGCGCCAGCGGGGGGACAACCTACAATGAGCAGTTCTTC
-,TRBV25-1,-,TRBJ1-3,CASSGLGAGNTIYF,TGTGCCAGCAGTGGTCTAGGGGCTGGAAACACCATATATTTT
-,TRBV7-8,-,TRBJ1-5,CASSARGGIPQHF,TGTGCCAGCAGCGCCAGGGGAGGGATACCCCAGCATTTT
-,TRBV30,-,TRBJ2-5,CAWARGGETQYF,TGTGCCTGGGCTAGGGGGGGGGAGACCCAGTACTTC
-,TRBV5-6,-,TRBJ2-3,CASSLTMASVEDTQYF,TGTGCCAGCAGCCTAACGATGGCTAGCGTTGAAGATACGCAGTATTTT
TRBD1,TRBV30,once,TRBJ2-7,CASGQGTYEQYF,TGTGCCTCGGGACAGGGAACCTACGAGCAGTACTTC
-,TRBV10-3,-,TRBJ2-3,CAISESSTDTQYF,TGTGCCATCAGTGAGTCGTCCACAGATACGCAGTATTTT
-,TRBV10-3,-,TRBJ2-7,CAIKVGAGTYEQYF,TGTGCCATAAAAGTTGGGGCGGGGACCTACGAGCAGTACTTC
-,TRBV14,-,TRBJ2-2,CASSPYTGELFF,TGTGCCAGCAGCCCTTACACCGGGGAGCTGTTTTTT
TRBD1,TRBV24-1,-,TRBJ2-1,CATSDPGRTGGAYNEQFF,TGTGCCACCAGTGATCCCGGTCGGACAGGGGGCGCCTACAATGAGCAGTTCTTC
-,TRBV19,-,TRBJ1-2,CASSSPSGYGYTF,TGTGCCAGTAGTTCCCCGAGCGGCTATGGCTACACCTTC
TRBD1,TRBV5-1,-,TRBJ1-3,CASSRTGERNTIYF,TGCGCCAGCAGTCGGACAGGCGAGCGAAACACCATATATTTT
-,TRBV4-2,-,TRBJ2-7,CASSQAPDRFSEQYF,TGTGCCAGCAGCCAAGCCCCAGACCGGTTCAGCGAGCAGTACTTC
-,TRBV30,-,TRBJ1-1,CAWRHIHTSTEAFF,TGTGCCTGGAGGCACATCCACACTAGCACTGAAGCTTTCTTT
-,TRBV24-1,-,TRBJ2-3,CATSDAGKALTDTQYF,TGTGCCACCAGTGATGCCGGGAAGGCACTCACAGATACGCAGTATTTT
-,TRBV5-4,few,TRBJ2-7,CASSPTGVLPGEQYF,TGTGCCAGCAGCCCAACCGGCGTTCTCCCTGGGGAGCAGTACTTC
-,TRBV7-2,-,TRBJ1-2,CASSLPVSTAFISDGYTF,TGTGCCAGCAGCTTACCCGTCTCGACAGCTTTTATATCAGATGGCTACACCTTC
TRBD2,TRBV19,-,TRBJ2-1,CASSGSGLAVTISYNEQFF,TGTGCCAGTAGTGGGTCGGGACTAGCCGTAACTATCTCCTACAATGAGCAGTTCTTC
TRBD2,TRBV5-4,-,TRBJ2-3,CASSLYAGVKQYF,TGTGCCAGCAGCTTGTACGCGGGAGTGAAGCAGTATTTT
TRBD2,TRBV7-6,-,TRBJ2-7,CASSLSGRGEQYF,TGTGCCAGCAGCTTATCGGGGAGGGGCGAGCAGTACTTC
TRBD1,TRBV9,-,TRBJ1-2,CASSGVNYRGGYYGYTF,TGTGCCAGCAGCGGAGTCAATTACAGGGGGGGCTACTATGGCTACACCTTC
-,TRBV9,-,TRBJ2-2,CASSVVEGITGELFF,TGTGCCAGCAGCGTAGTAGAGGGGATAACCGGGGAGCTGTTTTTT